The clone carrying this T cell receptor (beta chain) was observed a handful of times. Its antigen is currently unknown. The data stem from a study of T cells in Graves' hyperthyroidism and ophthalmopathy. Study summary: The authors collected peripheral blood at initial diagnosis, before any treatment. Findings of the study overall: Most expanded thyroid clonotypes above 0.001 recurred in blood.

The CDR3 regions of TCR beta were amplified from RNA transcripts. In the first-round RT-PCR of the TCR CDR3, the HTBI primer set was used. TCRdb used MiXCR to reprocess the multiplex PCR reads, holding one entry per CDR3 protein. The sample lists under 400,000 distinct CDR3 sequences; approximately 17% were seen once. The germline V gene has CDR1 LNHDA and CDR2 SQIVND (reference sequence). V lost 10 bases and J lost 7, with 11 bases in between. The CDR3 has 12 residues. This sequence was found in a man aged 25-45 years with Graves' hyperthyroidism. Material for sequencing was blood. The V and J genes are TRBV19 and TRBJ1-6; no definite D call. The CDR3 is CATGGGNSPLHF. CDR3 sequence (DNA): TGTGCCACCGGCGGCGGGAATTCACCCCTCCACTTT. Variable domain in full (rest from reference TRBV19 and TRBJ1-6): DGGITQSPKYLFRKEGQNVTLSCEQNLNHDAMYWYRQDPGQGLRLIYYSQIVNDFQKGDIAEGYSVSREKKESFPLTVTSAQKNPTAFYLCATGGGNSPLHFGNGTRLTVT.